This TCR beta chain appears in the sequencing data of a study of CD8 T cells in Susac syndrome. The CDR3 length is 13 residues. The V and J ends lost 6 bases and 5 bases respectively, with 11 bases between them. RNA totalling about 0.5 to 1 ug underwent reverse transcription with random hexamers. TCRdb called the immunoSEQ multiplex PCR reads again in MiXCR, with one record for every CDR3 protein. The table has about 66,000 distinct CDR3 sequences, around 96% seen once. It was treatment-naive patients with stable or active relapsing-remitting disease who made up the multiple sclerosis controls. The rearrangement joins TRBV12-3 or TRBV12-4 to TRBJ2-1; perhaps TRBD2 as D (5 bases). The clonotype originates from a human donor with multiple sclerosis. Sequencing input: CD8+ T cells from PBMCs. The CDR3 here is CASSPADDNEQFF. The CDR3 region has the DNA TGTGCCAGCAGCCCAGCGGACGACAATGAGCAGTTCTTC.